Below, one TCR beta chain is given with its context. The target of this receptor is not known. There are no base qualities to consult, and no much larger clone falls within one base. The source of the sample is a study of T cells of healthy individuals (dated by TCRdb to 2016 to 2019). Library construction relied on 5' RACE. The instrument given in TCRdb is Illumina MiSeq. TCRdb cleaned the public reads at Q25 with fastp, built clones with MiXCR and kept in-frame beta chains. Each entry is one CDR3 protein sequence, shown with its most common DNA and genes. The sample table holds 95,000 to 100,000 distinct CDR3 sequences, of which roughly a sixth were seen once. The top ten clones comprise about 6% of the sample. This receptor was obtained from a human donor in good health.

CDR3 region: CSARDPRGAYNSPLHF. The DNA reads TGCAGTGCTAGAGATCCAAGGGGCGCATATAATTCACCCCTCCACTTT. This chain joins TRBV20-1 to TRBJ1-6; possibly the D gene is TRBD1, per 5 matching bases. V and J are truncated by 0 bases and 4 bases respectively, leaving an intervening sequence of 13 bases. CDR1 and CDR2 were assigned from the germline V gene (reference sequence) as DFQATT and SNEGSKA. Counted from cysteine to phenylalanine, this CDR3 has 16 amino acids. Only the CDR3 region is kept as DNA, spanning 48 bases read in frame from base 1.